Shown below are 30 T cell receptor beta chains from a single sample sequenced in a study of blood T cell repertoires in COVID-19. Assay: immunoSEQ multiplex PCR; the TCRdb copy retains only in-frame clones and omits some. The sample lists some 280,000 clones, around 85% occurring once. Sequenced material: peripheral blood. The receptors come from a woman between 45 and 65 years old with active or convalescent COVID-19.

The CDR3 nucleotides are TGTGCCAGCAGCTTAGTAGCGGGAGGGCCAGGAGATACGCAGTATTTT. This codes for CASSLVAGGPGDTQYF. V and J are TRBV5-4 and TRBJ2-3; 11 bases fit TRBD2. Germline V lookup: CDR1 SGHNT, CDR2 YYREEE (reference sequence). The CDR3 extends over 16 amino acids. V dropped 2 bases and J dropped 5; count of bases not matched to a gene: 7.

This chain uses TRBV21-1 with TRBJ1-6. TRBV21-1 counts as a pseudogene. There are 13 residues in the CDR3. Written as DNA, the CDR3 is TGTGCCAGCAGCAAAGGAACTACCTCACCCCTCCACTTT. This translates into CASSKGTTSPLHF.

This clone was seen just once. The chain's CDR3 is CAISDWTGGNTEAFF. Here the CDR3 DNA reads TGTGCCATCAGTGATTGGACAGGAGGGAACACTGAAGCTTTCTTT. The chain has TRBV10-3 and TRBJ1-1; 7 bases map to TRBD1. The CDR3 spans 15 residues. The J segment lost 1 base and the V segment lost 3 bases, leaving 5 bases of the junction unmatched. Germline CDR1 reads ENHRY; CDR2 reads SYGVKD.

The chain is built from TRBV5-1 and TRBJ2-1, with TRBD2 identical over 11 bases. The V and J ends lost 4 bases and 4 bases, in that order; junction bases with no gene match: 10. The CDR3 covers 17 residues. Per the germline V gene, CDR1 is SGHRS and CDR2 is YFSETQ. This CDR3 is CASSPRLAGPKYNEQFF. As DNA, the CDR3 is TGCGCCAGCAGCCCCCGACTAGCGGGACCGAAATACAATGAGCAGTTCTTC. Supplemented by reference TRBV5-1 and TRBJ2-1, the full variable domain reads KAGVTQTPRYLIKTRGQQVTLSCSPISGHRSVSWYQQTPGQGLQFLFEYFSETQRNKGNFPGRFSGRQFSNSRSEMNVSTLELGDSALYLCASSPRLAGPKYNEQFFGPGTRLTVL.

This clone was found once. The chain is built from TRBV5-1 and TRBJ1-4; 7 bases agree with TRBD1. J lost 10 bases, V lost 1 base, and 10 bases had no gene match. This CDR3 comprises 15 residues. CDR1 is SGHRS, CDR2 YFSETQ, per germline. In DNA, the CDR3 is TGCGCCAGCAGCTTGTGGGGGACAGAGGAGGGAAAACTGTTTTTT. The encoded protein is CASSLWGTEEGKLFF. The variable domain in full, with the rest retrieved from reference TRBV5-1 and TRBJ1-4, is KAGVTQTPRYLIKTRGQQVTLSCSPISGHRSVSWYQQTPGQGLQFLFEYFSETQRNKGNFPGRFSGRQFSNSRSEMNVSTLELGDSALYLCASSLWGTEEGKLFFGSGTQLSVL.

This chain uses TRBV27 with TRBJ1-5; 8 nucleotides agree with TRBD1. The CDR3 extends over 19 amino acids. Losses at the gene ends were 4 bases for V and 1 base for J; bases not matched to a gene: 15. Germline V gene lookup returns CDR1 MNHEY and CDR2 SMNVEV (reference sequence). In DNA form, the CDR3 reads TGTGCCAGCAGTTCAGACAGGGGTCGAAATTTAGTGAGCAATCAGCCCCAGCATTTT. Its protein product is CASSSDRGRNLVSNQPQHF.

The DNA for the CDR3 is TGTGCCAGCAGGTCCAGGGAAGATACGCAGTATTTT. Protein product: CASRSREDTQYF. This rearrangement joins TRBV27 to TRBJ2-3; D is perhaps TRBD1 (5 bases). CDR1 is MNHEY and CDR2 is SMNVEV in the germline V gene (reference sequence). The CDR3 loop spans 12 amino acids. Trimming stripped 6 bases from V and 5 bases from J, with 9 bases between.

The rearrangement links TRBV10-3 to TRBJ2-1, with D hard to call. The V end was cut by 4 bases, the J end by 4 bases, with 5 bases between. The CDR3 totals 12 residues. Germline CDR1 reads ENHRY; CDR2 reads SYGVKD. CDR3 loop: CAISGGYNEQFF. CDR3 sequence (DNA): TGTGCCATCAGTGGAGGATACAATGAGCAGTTCTTC.

The CDR3: CASSSSRTGVRGEKLFF. As DNA, the CDR3 is TGTGCCAGCAGCTCGTCCCGGACAGGGGTCCGGGGGGAAAAACTGTTTTTT. The chain carries TRBV7-2 and TRBJ1-4, with 9 nucleotides matching TRBD1. Germline V gives CDR1 SGHTA, CDR2 FQGNSA. The CDR3 contains 17 residues. With 4 bases clipped from V and 8 bases from J, the junction kept 14 bases outside the gene matches.

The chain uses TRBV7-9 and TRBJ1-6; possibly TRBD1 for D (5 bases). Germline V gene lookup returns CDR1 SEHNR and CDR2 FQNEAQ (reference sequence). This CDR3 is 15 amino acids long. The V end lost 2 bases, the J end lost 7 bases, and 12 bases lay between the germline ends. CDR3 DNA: TGTGCCAGCAGCTTAATCGGGGGGAAGAATTCACCCCTCCACTTT. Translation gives CASSLIGGKNSPLHF.

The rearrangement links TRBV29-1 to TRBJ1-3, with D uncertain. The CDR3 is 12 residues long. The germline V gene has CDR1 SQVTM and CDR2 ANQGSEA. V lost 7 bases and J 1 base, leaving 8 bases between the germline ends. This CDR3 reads CSAGESGNTIYF. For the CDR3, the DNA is TGCAGCGCCGGGGAATCTGGAAACACCATATATTTT.

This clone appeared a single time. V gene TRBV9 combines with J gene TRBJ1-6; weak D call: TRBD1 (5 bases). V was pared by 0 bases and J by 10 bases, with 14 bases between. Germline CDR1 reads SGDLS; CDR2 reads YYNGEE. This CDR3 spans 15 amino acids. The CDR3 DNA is TGTGCCAGCAGCGTAGCGGGGGGTAGCAACTCACCCCTCCACTTT. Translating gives CASSVAGGSNSPLHF.

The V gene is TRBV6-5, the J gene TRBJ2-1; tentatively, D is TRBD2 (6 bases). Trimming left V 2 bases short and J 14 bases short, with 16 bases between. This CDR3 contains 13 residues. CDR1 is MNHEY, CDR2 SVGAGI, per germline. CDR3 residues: CASSYRRESEEFF. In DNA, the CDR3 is TGTGCCAGCAGTTACCGTCGGGAGAGCGAGGAGTTCTTC.

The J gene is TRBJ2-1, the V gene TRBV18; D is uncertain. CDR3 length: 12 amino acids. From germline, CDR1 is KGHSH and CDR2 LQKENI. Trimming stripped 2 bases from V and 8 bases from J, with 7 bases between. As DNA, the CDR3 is TGTGCCAGCTCACCAGAGGTCCATGAGCAGTTCTTC. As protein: CASSPEVHEQFF.

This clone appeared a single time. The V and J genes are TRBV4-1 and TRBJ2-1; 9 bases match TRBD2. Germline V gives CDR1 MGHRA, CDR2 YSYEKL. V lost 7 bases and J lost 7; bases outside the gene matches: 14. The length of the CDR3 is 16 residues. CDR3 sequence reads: CASTPVLAGFLNEQFF. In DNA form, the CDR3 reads TGCGCCAGCACCCCCGTTCTAGCGGGATTCTTGAATGAGCAGTTCTTC.

The chain's CDR3 is CASSRKATGDTEAFF. CDR3 nucleotides: TGTGCCAGCAGCCGAAAAGCTACAGGGGACACTGAAGCTTTCTTT. The chain combines TRBV11-1 with TRBJ1-1, with TRBD1 identical over 7 bases. Germline assignment: CDR1 SGHAT and CDR2 FQDESV (reference sequence). J was trimmed by 3 bases and V by 5 bases; bases with no gene match: 9. The CDR3 length is 15 residues.

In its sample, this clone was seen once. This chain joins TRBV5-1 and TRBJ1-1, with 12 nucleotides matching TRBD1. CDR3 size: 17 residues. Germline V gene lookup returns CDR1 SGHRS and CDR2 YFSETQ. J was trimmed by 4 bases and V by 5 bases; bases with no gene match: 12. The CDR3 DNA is TGCGCCAGCAGGACAGGGACAGGGGGCTCTTGGGGCACTGAAGCTTTCTTT. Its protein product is CASRTGTGGSWGTEAFF.

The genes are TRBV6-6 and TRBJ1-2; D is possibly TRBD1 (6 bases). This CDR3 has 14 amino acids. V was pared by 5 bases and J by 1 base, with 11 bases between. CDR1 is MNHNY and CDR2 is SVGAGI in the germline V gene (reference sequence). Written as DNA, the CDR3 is TGTGCCAGCAGTACCCCGGGACATAACTATGGCTACACCTTC. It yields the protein CASSTPGHNYGYTF.

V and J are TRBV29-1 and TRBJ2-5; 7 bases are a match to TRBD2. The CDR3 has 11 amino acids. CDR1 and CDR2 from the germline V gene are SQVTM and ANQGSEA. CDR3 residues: CGGRAGETQYF. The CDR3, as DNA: TGCGGGGGGAGGGCAGGGGAGACCCAGTACTTC.

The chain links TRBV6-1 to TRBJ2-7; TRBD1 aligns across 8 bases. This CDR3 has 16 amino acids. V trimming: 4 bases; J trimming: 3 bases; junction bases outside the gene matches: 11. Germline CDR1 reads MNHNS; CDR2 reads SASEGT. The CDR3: CASSVGTGGFFYEQYF. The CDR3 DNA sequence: TGTGCCAGCAGTGTTGGGACAGGCGGATTCTTCTACGAGCAGTACTTC.

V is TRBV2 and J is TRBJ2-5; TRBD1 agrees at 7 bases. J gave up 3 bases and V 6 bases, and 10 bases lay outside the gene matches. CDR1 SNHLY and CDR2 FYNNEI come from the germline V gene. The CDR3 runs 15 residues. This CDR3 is CASSRQGQREETQYF. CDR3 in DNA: TGTGCCAGCAGCCGTCAGGGACAGCGAGAAGAGACCCAGTACTTC.

Here the CDR3 reads CASRYRGTYNSPLHF. CDR3 in DNA: TGTGCCAGCAGATACAGGGGTACCTATAATTCACCCCTCCACTTT. The rearrangement uses TRBV2 and TRBJ1-6, with TRBD1 matching over 7 bases. Germline V gene data show CDR1 as SNHLY and CDR2 as FYNNEI. The J segment lost 2 bases and the V segment lost 6 bases, leaving 4 bases of the junction unmatched. CDR3 length: 15 amino acids.

The CDR3 nucleotides are TGCGCCAGCAGCTTATGGACAGCGCGGGGGCGAGAGACCCAGTACTTC. This encodes CASSLWTARGRETQYF. V is TRBV5-1 and J is TRBJ2-5; possible D gene TRBD2, 7 bases. This CDR3 has 16 residues. Trimming left V 2 bases short and J 4 bases short, with 18 bases between. Germline V gene sequence: CDR1 SGHRS, CDR2 YFSETQ. Combining the CDR3 with reference TRBV5-1 and TRBJ2-5 gives the whole variable domain KAGVTQTPRYLIKTRGQQVTLSCSPISGHRSVSWYQQTPGQGLQFLFEYFSETQRNKGNFPGRFSGRQFSNSRSEMNVSTLELGDSALYLCASSLWTARGRETQYFGPGTRLLVL.

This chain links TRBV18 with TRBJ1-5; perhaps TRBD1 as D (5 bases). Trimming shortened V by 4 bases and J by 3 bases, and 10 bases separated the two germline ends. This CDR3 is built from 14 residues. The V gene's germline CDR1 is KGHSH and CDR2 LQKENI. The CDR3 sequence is CASSQDSLNQPQHF. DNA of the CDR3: TGTGCCAGCTCACAAGACAGCCTCAATCAGCCCCAGCATTTT. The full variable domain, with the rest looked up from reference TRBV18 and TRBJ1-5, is NAGVMQNPRHLVRRRGQEARLRCSPMKGHSHVYWYRQLPEEGLKFMVYLQKENIIDESGMPKERFSAEFPKEGPSILRIQQVVRGDSAAYFCASSQDSLNQPQHFGDGTRLSIL.

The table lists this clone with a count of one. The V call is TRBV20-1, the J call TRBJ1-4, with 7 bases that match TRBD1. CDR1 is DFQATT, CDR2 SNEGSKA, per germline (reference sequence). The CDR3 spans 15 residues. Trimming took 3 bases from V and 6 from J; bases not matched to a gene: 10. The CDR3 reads CSASRQGVSDEKLFF. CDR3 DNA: TGCAGTGCTAGTCGACAGGGCGTCTCCGATGAAAAACTGTTTTTT.

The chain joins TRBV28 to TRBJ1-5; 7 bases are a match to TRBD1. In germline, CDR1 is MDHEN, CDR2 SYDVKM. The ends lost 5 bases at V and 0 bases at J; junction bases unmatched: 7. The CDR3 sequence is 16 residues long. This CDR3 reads CASSTGEPNSNQPQHF. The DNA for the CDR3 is TGTGCCAGCAGTACAGGGGAGCCAAATAGCAATCAGCCCCAGCATTTT.

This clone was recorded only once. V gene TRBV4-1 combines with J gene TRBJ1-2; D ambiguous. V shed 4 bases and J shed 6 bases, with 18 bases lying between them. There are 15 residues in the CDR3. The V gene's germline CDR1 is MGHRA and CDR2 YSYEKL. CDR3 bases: TGCGCCAGCAGCCCCCGGGTCCTAACACCGGATGGCTACACCTTC. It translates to CASSPRVLTPDGYTF.

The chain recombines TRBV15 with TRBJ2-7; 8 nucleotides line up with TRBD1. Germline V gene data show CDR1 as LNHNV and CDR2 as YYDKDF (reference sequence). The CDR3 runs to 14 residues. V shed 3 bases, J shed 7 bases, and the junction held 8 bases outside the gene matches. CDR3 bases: TGTGCCACCAGCAGGGCACGGACAGGGCTTGAGCAGTACTTC. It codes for CATSRARTGLEQYF.

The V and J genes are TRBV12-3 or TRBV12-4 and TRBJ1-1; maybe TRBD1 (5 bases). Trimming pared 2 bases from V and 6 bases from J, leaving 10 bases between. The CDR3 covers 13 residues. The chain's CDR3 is CASSLREGSEAFF. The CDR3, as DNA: TGTGCCAGCAGTTTACGGGAGGGGTCTGAAGCTTTCTTT.

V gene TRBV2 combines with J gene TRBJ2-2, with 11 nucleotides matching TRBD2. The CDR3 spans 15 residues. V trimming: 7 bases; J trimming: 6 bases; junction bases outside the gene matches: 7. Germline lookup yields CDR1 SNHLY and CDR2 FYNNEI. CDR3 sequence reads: CASTVAGGPPGELFF. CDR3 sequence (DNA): TGTGCCAGCACGGTAGCGGGAGGGCCCCCCGGGGAGCTGTTTTTT.